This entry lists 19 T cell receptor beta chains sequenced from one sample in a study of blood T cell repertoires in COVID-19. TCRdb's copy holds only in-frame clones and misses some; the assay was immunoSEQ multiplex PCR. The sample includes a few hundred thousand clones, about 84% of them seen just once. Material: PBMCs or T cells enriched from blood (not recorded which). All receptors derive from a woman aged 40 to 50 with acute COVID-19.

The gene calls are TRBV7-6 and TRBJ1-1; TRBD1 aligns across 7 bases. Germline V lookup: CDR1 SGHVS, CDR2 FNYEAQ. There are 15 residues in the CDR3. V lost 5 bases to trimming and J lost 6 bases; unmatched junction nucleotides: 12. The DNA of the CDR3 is TGTGCCAGCAGCGCGTTCACAGGGGAGGTAGCTGAAGCTTTCTTT. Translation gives CASSAFTGEVAEAFF.

CDR3: CASSPDRLGQPQHF. CDR3 nucleotides: TGTGCCAGCAGTCCGGACAGGTTGGGGCAGCCCCAGCATTTT. This chain uses TRBV6-5 with TRBJ1-5; TRBD1 agrees at 7 bases. V shed 5 bases, J shed 7 bases, and the junction held 8 bases outside the gene matches. From germline, CDR1 is MNHEY and CDR2 SVGAGI. CDR3 size: 14 residues.

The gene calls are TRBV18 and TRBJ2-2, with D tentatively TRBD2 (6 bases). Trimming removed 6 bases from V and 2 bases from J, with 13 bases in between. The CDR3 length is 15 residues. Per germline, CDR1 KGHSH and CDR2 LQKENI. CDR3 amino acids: CASSPDGGNTGELFF. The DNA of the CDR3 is TGTGCCAGCTCTCCCGACGGGGGAAACACCGGGGAGCTGTTTTTT. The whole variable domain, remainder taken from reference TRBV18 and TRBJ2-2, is NAGVMQNPRHLVRRRGQEARLRCSPMKGHSHVYWYRQLPEEGLKFMVYLQKENIIDESGMPKERFSAEFPKEGPSILRIQQVVRGDSAAYFCASSPDGGNTGELFFGEGSRLTVL.

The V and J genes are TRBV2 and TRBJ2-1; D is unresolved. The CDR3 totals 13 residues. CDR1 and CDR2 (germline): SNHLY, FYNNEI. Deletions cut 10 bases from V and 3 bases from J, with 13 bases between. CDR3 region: CAKGERGYNEQFF. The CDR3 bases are TGTGCCAAAGGAGAGCGAGGCTACAATGAGCAGTTCTTC.

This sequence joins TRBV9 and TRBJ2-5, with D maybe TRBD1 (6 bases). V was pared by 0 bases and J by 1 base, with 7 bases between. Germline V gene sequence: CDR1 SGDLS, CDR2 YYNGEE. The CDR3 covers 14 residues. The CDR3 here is CASSVGTAQETQYF. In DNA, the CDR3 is TGTGCCAGCAGCGTAGGGACAGCCCAAGAGACCCAGTACTTC.

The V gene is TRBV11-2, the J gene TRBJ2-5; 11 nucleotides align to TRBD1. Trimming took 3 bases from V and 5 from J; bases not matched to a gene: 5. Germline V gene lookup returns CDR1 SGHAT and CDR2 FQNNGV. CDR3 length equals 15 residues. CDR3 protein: CASSLDRGRGETQYF. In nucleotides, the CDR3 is TGTGCCAGCAGCTTGGACAGGGGGCGAGGTGAGACCCAGTACTTC.

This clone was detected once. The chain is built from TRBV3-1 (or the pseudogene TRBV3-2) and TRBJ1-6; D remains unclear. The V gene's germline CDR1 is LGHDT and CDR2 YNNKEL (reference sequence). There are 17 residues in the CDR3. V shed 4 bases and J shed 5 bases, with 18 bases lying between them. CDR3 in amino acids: CASSRGGSGANNSPLHF. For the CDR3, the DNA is TGTGCCAGCAGCCGGGGAGGGTCGGGAGCTAATAATTCACCCCTCCACTTT.

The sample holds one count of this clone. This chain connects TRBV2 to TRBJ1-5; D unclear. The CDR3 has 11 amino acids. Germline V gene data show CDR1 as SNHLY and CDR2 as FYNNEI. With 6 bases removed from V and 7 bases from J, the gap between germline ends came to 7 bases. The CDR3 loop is CASRLGQPQHF. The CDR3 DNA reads TGTGCCAGCAGGCTCGGGCAGCCCCAGCATTTT. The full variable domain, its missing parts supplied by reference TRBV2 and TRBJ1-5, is EPEVTQTPSHQVTQMGQEVILRCVPISNHLYFYWYRQILGQKVEFLVSFYNNEISEKSEIFDDQFSVERPDGSNFTLKIRSTKLEDSAMYFCASRLGQPQHFGDGTRLSIL.

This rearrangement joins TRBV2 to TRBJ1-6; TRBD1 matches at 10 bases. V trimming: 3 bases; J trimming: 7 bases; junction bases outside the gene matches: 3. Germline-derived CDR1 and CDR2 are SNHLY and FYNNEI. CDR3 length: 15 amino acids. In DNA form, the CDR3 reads TGTGCCAGCAGTGAGGGGGACAGGGGCAATTCACCCCTCCACTTT. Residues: CASSEGDRGNSPLHF.

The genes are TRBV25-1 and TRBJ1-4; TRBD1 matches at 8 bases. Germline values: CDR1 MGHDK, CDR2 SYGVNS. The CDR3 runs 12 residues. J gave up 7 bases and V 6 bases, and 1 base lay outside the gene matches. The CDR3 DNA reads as TGTGCCAGCAGCACAGGGGGTGAAAAACTGTTTTTT. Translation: CASSTGGEKLFF. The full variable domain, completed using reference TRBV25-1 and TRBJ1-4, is EADIYQTPRYLVIGTGKKITLECSQTMGHDKMYWYQQDPGMELHLIHYSYGVNSTEKGDLSSESTVSRIRTEHFPLTLESARPSHTSQYLCASSTGGEKLFFGSGTQLSVL.

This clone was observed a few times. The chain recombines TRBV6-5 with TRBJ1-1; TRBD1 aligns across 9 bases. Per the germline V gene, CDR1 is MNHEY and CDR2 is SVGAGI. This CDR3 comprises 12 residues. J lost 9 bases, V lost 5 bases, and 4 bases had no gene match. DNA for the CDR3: TGTGCCAGCAGTAGGGACAGGGTGAAAGCTTTCTTT. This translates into CASSRDRVKAFF.

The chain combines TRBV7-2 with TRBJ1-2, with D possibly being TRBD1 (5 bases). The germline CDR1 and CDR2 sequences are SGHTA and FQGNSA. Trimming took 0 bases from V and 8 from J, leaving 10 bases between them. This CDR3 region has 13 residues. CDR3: CASSLAVGVGYTF. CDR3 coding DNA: TGTGCCAGCAGCTTAGCCGTAGGGGTCGGCTACACCTTC.

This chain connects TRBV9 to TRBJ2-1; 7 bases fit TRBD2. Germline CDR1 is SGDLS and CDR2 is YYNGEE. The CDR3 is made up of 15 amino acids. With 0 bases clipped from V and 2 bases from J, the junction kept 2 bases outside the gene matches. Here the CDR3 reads CASSVGSGPYNEQFF. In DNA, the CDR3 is TGTGCCAGCAGCGTAGGTAGCGGGCCCTACAATGAGCAGTTCTTC.

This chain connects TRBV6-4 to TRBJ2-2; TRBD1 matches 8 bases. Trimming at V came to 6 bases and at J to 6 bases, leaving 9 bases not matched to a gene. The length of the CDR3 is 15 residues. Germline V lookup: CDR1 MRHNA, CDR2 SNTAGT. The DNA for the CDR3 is TGTGCCAGCAGGGTACAGGGGGAAGGCGCCGGGGAGCTGTTTTTT. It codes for CASRVQGEGAGELFF.

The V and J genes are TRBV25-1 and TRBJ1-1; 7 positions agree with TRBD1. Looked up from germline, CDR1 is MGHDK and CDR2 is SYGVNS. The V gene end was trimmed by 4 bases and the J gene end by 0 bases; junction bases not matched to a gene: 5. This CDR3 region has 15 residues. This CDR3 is CASSVVGQVNTEAFF. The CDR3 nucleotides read TGTGCCAGCAGTGTGGTTGGACAGGTGAACACTGAAGCTTTCTTT.

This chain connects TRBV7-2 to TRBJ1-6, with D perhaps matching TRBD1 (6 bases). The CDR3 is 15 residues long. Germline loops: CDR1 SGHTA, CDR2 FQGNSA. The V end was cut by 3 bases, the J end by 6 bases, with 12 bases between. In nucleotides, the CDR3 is TGTGCCAGCAGCTTCTCCTGGACAGTTAATTCACCCCTCCACTTT. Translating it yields CASSFSWTVNSPLHF.

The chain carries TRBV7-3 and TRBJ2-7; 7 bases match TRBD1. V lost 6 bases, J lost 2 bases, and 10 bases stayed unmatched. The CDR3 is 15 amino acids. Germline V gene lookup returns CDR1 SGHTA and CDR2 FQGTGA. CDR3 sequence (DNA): TGTGCCAGCAGTTTAGGAACAGGGGATACCTACGAGCAGTACTTC. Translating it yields CASSLGTGDTYEQYF.

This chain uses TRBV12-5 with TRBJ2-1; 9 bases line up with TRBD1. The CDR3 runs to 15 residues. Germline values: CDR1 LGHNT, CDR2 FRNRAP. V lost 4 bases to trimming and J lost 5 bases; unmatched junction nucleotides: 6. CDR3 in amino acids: CASGSNRGRDNEQFF. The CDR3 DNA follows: TGTGCTAGTGGTTCGAACAGGGGGCGGGACAATGAGCAGTTCTTC.

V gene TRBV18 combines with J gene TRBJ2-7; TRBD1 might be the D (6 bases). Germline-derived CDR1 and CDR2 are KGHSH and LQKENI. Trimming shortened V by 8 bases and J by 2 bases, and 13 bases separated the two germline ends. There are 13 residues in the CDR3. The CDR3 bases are TGTGCCAGCAGGACAGAGTCCGCCTACGAGCAGTACTTC. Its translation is CASRTESAYEQYF.